A selection of T cell receptor beta chains follows, all from one sample in a study of T cell repertoires in cytomegalovirus infection. The antigens for these receptors are not known. TCRdb processed the reads anew with MiXCR; each CDR3 protein has one entry. The sample carries about 57,000 distinct CDR3 sequences, around 20% recorded once. Here the sequenced sample was CD8+ T cells from cultured PBMCs, taken from culture after CMV antigen stimulation. The receptors originated from a human donor in good health (CMV status not recorded). Some clones in this sample may be carry-over from other donors' samples. CDR3s include the opening cysteine and the closing phenylalanine or tryptophan. A D gene is named only where the DNA matches it firmly. Clone size, where shown, is once, few, many, or a class for clones that have expanded.

DNA,CDR3,D,J,size,V
TGTGCCAGCAGCTTAGATCCCCTTTTTAATTCACCCCTCCACTTT,CASSLDPLFNSPLHF,NA,TRBJ1-6,few,TRBV11-2
TGTGCCAGCAGCTTAGCGCCTTCCGGACTAGCGACCTACAATGAGCAGTTCTTC,CASSLAPSGLATYNEQFF,TRBD2,TRBJ2-1,few,TRBV7-8
TGCGCCAGCAGCCAAGAAGGGACAGGTTACAATGAGCAGTTCTTC,CASSQEGTGYNEQFF,TRBD1,TRBJ2-1,NA,TRBV4-1
TGTGCCAGCATCGGAGTGACCCAGTACTTC,CASIGVTQYF,NA,TRBJ2-5,NA,TRBV6-8
TGTGCCAGCAGTTACGGGGACAATTACAATGAGCAGTTCTTC,CASSYGDNYNEQFF,NA,TRBJ2-1,NA,TRBV6-1
TGTGCCAGCAGCCCCCAGGGCGGATATAGCAATCAGCCCCAGCATTTT,CASSPQGGYSNQPQHF,NA,TRBJ1-5,few,TRBV7-3
TGTGCCAGCACCGCTATAGCGGGGACTGAGCAGTTCTTC,CASTAIAGTEQFF,TRBD2,TRBJ2-1,NA,TRBV7-9
TGTGCCAGCAGTTCCAAGAGGTATAATCAGCCCCAGCATTTT,CASSSKRYNQPQHF,NA,TRBJ1-5,few,TRBV6-5
TGTGCCATCAGTGACCGGGCCGATAATGAAGCTTTCTTT,CAISDRADNEAFF,NA,TRBJ1-1,NA,TRBV10-3
TGTGCCAGCACTTTCTCCGGGAAGAACACTGAAGCTTTCTTT,CASTFSGKNTEAFF,NA,TRBJ1-1,few,TRBV28
TGTGCCACCAGCAGAGTCCAGGGGACGGGTACGAACACTGAAGCTTTCTTT,CATSRVQGTGTNTEAFF,NA,TRBJ1-1,few,TRBV15
TGTGCCAGCAGCTTACAACAGGGGGCTTTTGAGACCCAGTACTTC,CASSLQQGAFETQYF,TRBD1,TRBJ2-5,NA,TRBV7-9
TGCGCCAGCGGGCTGGGAAGCGGGGGGACCGAGCAGTTCTTC,CASGLGSGGTEQFF,TRBD2,TRBJ2-1,few,TRBV10-2
TGCGCCAGCAGCCAAGATCCCCGGACAGCTCACTATGGCTACACCTTC,CASSQDPRTAHYGYTF,NA,TRBJ1-2,NA,TRBV4-3
TGTGCCAGCAACCTCTGGGACCGGGAGACCCAGTACTTC,CASNLWDRETQYF,NA,TRBJ2-5,NA,TRBV6-2/TRBV6-3
TGTGCCAGCAGCCAACGGACAGGGGGCGCGGAGACCCAGTACTTC,CASSQRTGGAETQYF,TRBD1,TRBJ2-5,few,TRBV11-2
TGTGCCACCAGTTACTCTTTCACGGGTAATCAGCCCCAGCATTTT,CATSYSFTGNQPQHF,NA,TRBJ1-5,few,TRBV6-2/TRBV6-3
TGTGCCAGCAGCTCCGGCAGGGGACCCTACGAGCAGTACTTC,CASSSGRGPYEQYF,NA,TRBJ2-7,many,TRBV11-2
TGTGCCAGCAGTCCGTTGCACACAGATACGCAGTATTTT,CASSPLHTDTQYF,NA,TRBJ2-3,NA,TRBV28
TGCGCCAGCAGCCAAGACAGGGGCCTCTCCTACGAGCAGTACTTC,CASSQDRGLSYEQYF,NA,TRBJ2-7,NA,TRBV4-1